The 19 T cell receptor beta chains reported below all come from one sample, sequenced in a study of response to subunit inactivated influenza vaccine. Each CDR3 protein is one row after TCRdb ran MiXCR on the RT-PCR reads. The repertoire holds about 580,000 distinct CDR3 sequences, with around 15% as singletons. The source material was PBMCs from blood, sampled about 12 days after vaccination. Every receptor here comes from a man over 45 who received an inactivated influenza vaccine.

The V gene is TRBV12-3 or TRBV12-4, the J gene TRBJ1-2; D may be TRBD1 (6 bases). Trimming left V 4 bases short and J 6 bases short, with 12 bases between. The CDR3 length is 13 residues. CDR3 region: CASSSQGPDGYTF. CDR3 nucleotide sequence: TGTGCCAGCAGTTCGCAGGGGCCGGATGGCTACACCTTC.

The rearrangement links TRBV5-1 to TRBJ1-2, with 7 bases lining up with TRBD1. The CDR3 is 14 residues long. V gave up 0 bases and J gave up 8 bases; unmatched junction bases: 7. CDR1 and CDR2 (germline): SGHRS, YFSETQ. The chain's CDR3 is CASSLAQGYSGYTF. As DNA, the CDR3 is TGCGCCAGCAGCTTGGCACAGGGGTATAGCGGCTACACCTTC. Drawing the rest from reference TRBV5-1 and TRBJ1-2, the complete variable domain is KAGVTQTPRYLIKTRGQQVTLSCSPISGHRSVSWYQQTPGQGLQFLFEYFSETQRNKGNFPGRFSGRQFSNSRSEMNVSTLELGDSALYLCASSLAQGYSGYTFGSGTRLTVV.

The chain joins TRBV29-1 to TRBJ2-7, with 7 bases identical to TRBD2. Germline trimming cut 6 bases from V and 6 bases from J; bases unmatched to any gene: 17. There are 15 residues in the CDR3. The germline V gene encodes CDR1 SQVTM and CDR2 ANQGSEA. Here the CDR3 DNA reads TGCAGCGTGCTCCCAGGGACTACCCGTGGGGGCGAGCAGTACTTC. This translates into CSVLPGTTRGGEQYF.

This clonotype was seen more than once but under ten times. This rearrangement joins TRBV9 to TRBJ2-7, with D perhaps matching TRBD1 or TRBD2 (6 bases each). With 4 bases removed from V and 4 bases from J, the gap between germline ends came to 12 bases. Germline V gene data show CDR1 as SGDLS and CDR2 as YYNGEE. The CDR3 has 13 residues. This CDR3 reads CASSSGDIYEQYF. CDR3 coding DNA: TGTGCCAGCAGCTCGGGGGACATTTACGAGCAGTACTTC.

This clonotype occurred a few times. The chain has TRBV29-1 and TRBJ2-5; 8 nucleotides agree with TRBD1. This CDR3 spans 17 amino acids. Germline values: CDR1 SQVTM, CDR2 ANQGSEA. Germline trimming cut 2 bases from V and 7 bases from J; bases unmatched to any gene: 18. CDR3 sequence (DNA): TGCAGCGTTGAATCTCCCCAGACAGGGGCTAGATTATTGACCCAGTACTTC. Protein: CSVESPQTGARLLTQYF.

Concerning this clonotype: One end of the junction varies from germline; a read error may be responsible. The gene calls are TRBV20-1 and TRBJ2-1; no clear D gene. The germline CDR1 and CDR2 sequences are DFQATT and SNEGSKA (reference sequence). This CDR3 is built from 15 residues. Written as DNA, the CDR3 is TGCAGTGCTAGAGATCTCAACCTCTCCTACAATGAGCAGTTATTC. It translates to CSARDLNLSYNEQLF.

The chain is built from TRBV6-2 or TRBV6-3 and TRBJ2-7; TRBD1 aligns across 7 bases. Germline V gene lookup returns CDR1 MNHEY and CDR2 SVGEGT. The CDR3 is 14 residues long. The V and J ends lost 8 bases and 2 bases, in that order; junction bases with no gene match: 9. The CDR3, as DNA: TGTGCCAGCGGCTCCGCCCAGGGGGCCTACGAGCAGTACTTC. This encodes CASGSAQGAYEQYF.

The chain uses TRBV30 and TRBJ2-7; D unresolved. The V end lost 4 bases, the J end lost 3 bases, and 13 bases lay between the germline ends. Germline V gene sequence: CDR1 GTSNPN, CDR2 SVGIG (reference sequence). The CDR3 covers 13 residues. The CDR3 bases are TGTGCCTGGACTGGGCCAGCCGGCTACGAGCAGTACTTC. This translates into CAWTGPAGYEQYF.

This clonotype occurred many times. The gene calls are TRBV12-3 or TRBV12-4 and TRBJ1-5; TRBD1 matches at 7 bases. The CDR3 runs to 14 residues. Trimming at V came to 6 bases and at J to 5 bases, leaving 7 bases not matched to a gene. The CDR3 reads CASRRDSEYQPQHF. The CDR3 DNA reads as TGTGCCAGCAGAAGGGACAGCGAATATCAGCCCCAGCATTTT.

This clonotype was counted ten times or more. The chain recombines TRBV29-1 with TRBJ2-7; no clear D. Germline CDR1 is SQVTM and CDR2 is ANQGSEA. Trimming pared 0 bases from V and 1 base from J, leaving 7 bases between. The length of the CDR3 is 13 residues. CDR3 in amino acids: CSVEDWLSYEQYF. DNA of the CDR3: TGCAGCGTTGAAGATTGGCTTTCCTACGAGCAGTACTTC.

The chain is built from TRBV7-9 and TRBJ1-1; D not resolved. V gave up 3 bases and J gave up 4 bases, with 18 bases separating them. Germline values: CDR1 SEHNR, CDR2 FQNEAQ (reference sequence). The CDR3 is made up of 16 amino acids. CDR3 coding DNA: TGTGCCAGCAGCTTTGGCTCTATCACACCCTTCACTGAAGCTTTCTTT. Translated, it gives CASSFGSITPFTEAFF.

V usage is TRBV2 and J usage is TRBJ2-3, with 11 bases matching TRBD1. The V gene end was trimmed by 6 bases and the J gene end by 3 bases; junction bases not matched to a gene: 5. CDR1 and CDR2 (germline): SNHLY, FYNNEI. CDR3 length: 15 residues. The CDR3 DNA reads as TGTGCCAGCAGCGGACAGGGGGCTAAGACAGATACGCAGTATTTT. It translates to CASSGQGAKTDTQYF.

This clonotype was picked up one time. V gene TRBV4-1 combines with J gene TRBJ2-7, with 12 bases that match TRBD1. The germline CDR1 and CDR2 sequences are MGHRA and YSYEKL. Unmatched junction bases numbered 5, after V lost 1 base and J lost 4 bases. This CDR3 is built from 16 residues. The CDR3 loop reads CASSQGPGQGAYEQYF. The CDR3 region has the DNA TGCGCCAGCAGCCAAGGGCCGGGACAGGGGGCGTACGAGCAGTACTTC.

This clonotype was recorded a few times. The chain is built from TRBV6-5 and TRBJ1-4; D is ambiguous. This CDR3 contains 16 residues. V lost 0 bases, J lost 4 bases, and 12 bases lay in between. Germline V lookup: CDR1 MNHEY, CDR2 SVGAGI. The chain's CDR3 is CASSYSIASFNEKLFF. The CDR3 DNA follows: TGTGCCAGCAGTTACTCGATCGCTAGCTTTAATGAAAAACTGTTTTTT.

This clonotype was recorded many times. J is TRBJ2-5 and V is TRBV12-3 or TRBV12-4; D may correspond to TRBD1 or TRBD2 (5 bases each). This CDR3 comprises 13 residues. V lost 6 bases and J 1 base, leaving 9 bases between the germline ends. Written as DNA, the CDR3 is TGTGCCAGCAGCCCGGGACCCCAAGAGACCCAGTACTTC. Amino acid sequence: CASSPGPQETQYF.

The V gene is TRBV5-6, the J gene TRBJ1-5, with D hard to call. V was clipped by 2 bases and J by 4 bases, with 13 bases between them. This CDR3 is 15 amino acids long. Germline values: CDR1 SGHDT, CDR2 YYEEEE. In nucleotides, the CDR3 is TGTGCCAGCAGCTTCCAACATGAGTCTAATCAGCCCCAGCATTTT. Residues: CASSFQHESNQPQHF.

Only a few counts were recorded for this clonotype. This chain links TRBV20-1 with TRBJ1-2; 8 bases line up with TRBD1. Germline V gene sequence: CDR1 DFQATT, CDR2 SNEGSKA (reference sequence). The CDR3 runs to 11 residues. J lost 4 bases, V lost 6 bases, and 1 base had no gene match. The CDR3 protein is CSADRGYGYTF. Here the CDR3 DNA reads TGCAGTGCAGACAGGGGCTATGGCTACACCTTC.

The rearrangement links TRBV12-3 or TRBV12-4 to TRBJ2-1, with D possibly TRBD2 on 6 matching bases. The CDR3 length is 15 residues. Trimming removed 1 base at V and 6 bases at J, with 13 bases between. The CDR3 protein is CASSLGAGSFNEQFF. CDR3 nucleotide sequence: TGTGCCAGCAGTTTAGGGGCGGGGAGCTTCAATGAGCAGTTCTTC.

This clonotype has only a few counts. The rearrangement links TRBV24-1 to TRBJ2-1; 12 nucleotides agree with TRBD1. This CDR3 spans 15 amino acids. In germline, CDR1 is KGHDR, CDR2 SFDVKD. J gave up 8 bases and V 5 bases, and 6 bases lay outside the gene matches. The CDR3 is CATSGGTGGLDEQFF. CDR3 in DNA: TGTGCCACCAGTGGAGGGACAGGGGGCTTGGATGAGCAGTTCTTC.